There are many counts of the clone carrying this TCR beta chain. The sample belongs to a study of blood T cell repertoires in COVID-19. Study-wide context: Acute and convalescent COVID-19 samples came from the United States, Italy and Spain.

Germline V CDR1 and CDR2: SGHDT, YYEEEE. The CDR3 is 19 amino acids. The V and J ends lost 4 bases and 0 bases respectively, with 20 bases between them. Living in roughly 23 US areas, the participants were between roughly 18 and 95 years of age. Clinical histories supplied by participants themselves formed the basis of cohort assignment. Profiling relied on immunoSEQ multiplex PCR, and the TCRdb table lists in-frame clones only, not all of them. The data contain about 310,000 clones, 70% to 90% of them singletons. This sequence joins TRBV5-6 and TRBJ2-6; maybe TRBD2 (6 bases). The TCR sequence derives from a man aged 30 to 45 who had recovered from COVID-19. Specimen: PBMCs or T cells enriched from blood (not recorded which). In nucleotides, the CDR3 is TGTGCCAGCAGCCATACAGCCAGGGACTTTCACTCTGGGGCCAACGTCCTGACTTTC. This translates into CASSHTARDFHSGANVLTF.